This TCR beta chain was sequenced for a study of blood T cell repertoires in COVID-19. Repertoires were generated with immunoSEQ multiplex PCR, while TCRdb's copy carries only in-frame clones and drops some. Of about 300,000 clones listed, around nine tenths were seen once; the top ten hold 1.1%. The CDR3 loop spans 15 amino acids. CDR1 MDHEN and CDR2 SYDVKM come from the germline V gene. Trimming cost V 6 bases and J 1 base; bases outside gene matches: 6. This TCR was recovered from a woman aged 25-40 years who had recovered from COVID-19. Material for sequencing was PBMCs or T cells enriched from blood (not recorded which). The chain recombines TRBV28 with TRBJ2-1; 7 bases line up with TRBD2. The CDR3, as DNA: TGTGCCAGCAGCCTCCTAGCGGTTTCCTACAATGAGCAGTTCTTC. It yields the protein CASSLLAVSYNEQFF.